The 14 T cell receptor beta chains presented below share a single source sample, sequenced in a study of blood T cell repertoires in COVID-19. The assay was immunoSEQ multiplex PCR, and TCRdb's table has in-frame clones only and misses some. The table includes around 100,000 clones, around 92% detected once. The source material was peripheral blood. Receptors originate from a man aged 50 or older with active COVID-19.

CDR3 loop: CASNPIISGGEQFF. CDR3 nucleotides: TGTGCCAGCAACCCTATCATCTCGGGCGGGGAGCAGTTCTTC. The V gene is TRBV9, the J gene TRBJ2-1, with D maybe TRBD2 (5 bases). The V end lost 6 bases, the J end lost 10 bases, and 20 bases lay between the germline ends. Germline lookup yields CDR1 SGDLS and CDR2 YYNGEE. The CDR3 sequence is 14 residues long.

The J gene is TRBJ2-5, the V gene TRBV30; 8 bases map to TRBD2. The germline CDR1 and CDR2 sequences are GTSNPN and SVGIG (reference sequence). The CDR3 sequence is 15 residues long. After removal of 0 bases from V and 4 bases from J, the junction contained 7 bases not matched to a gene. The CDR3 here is CAWSVTLAGRETQYF. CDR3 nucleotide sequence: TGTGCCTGGAGTGTAACGCTAGCGGGTCGAGAGACCCAGTACTTC.

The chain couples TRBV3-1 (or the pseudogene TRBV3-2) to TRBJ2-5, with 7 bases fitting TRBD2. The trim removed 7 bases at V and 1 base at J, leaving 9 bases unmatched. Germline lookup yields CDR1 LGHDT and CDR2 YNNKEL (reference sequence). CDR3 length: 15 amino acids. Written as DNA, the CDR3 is TGTGCCAGCACCTTCAGCGGGAATTCCCAAGAGACCCAGTACTTC. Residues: CASTFSGNSQETQYF.

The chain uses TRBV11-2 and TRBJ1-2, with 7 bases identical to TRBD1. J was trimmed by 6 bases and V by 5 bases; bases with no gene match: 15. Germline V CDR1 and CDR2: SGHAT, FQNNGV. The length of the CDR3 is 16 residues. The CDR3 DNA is TGTGCCAGCAGCCCTCGGGGACAGTACGAAAGAGATGGCTACACCTTC. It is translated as CASSPRGQYERDGYTF.

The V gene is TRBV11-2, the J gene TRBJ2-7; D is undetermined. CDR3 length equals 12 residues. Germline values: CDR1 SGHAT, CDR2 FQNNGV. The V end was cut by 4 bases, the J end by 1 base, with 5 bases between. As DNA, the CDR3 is TGTGCCAGCAGCTCAGGATCCTACGAGCAGTACTTC. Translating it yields CASSSGSYEQYF.

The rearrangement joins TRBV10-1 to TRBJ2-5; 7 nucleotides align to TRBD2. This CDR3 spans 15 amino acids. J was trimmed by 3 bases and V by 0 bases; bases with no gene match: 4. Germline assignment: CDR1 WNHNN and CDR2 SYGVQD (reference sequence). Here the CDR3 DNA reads TGCGCCAGCAGTGAGTCGGGGAGGGGCGAAGAGACCCAGTACTTC. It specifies CASSESGRGEETQYF.

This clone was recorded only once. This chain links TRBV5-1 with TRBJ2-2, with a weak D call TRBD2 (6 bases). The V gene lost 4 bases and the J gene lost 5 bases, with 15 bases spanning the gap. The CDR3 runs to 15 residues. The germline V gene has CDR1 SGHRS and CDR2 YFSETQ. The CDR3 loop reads CASSLYGSDTGELFF. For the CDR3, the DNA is TGCGCCAGCAGCCTTTACGGGAGCGATACCGGGGAGCTGTTTTTT. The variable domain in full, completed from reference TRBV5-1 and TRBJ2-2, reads KAGVTQTPRYLIKTRGQQVTLSCSPISGHRSVSWYQQTPGQGLQFLFEYFSETQRNKGNFPGRFSGRQFSNSRSEMNVSTLELGDSALYLCASSLYGSDTGELFFGEGSRLTVL.

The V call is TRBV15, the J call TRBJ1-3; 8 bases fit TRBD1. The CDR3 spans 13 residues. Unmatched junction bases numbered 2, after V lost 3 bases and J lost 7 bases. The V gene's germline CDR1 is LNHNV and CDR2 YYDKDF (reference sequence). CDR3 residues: CATSRPGGNTIYF. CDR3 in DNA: TGTGCCACCAGCAGGCCAGGGGGCAACACCATATATTTT.

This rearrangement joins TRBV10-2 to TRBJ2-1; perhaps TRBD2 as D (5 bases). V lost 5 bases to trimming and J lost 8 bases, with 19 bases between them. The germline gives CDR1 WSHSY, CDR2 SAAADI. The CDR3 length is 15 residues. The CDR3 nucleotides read TGCGCCAGCAGTAGGATTGGTGGGAGTATCGATGAGCAGTTCTTC. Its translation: CASSRIGGSIDEQFF.

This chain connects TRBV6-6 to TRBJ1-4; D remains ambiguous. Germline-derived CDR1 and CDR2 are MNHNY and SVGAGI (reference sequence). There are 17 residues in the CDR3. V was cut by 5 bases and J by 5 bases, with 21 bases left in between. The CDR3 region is CASSRAAPGEPNEKLFF. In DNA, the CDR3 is TGTGCCAGCAGTCGAGCAGCTCCCGGGGAGCCCAATGAAAAACTGTTTTTT.

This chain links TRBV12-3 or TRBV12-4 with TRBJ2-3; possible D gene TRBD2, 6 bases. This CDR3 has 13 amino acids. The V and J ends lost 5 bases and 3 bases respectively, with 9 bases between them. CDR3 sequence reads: CASSRELTDTQYF. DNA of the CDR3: TGTGCCAGCAGTCGGGAGCTAACAGATACGCAGTATTTT.

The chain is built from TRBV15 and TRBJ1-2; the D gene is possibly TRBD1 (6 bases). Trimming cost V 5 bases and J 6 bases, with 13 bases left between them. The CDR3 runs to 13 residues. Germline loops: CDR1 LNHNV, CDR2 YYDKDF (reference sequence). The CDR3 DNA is TGTGCCACCAGCTCATCTAGGGGGAATGGCTACACCTTC. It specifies CATSSSRGNGYTF.

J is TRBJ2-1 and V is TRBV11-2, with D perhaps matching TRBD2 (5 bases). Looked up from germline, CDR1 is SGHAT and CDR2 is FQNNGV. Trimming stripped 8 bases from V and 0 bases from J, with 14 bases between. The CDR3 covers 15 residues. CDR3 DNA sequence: TGTGCCAGCTCCTCGCGGGTAGCCTCCTACAATGAGCAGTTCTTC. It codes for CASSSRVASYNEQFF.

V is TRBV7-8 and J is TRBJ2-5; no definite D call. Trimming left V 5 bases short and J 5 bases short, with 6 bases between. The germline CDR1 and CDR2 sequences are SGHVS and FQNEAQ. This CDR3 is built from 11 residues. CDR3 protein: CASSAGETQYF. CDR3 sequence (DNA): TGTGCCAGCAGCGCCGGGGAGACCCAGTACTTC.